The next 30 T cell receptor beta chains were all read from a single sample in a study of cytomegalovirus exposure and HLA in healthy donors. The PCR made use of 60 Vbeta and 13 Jbeta primers. The method was immunoSEQ multiplex PCR; TCRdb's version includes in-frame clones alone and lacks a portion of them. Altogether roughly 120,000 clones are present, 76% being singletons, with the ten largest covering roughly 2%. The sample comprised PBMCs. The receptors derive from a man aged 50-60 years in good health and CMV-seronegative.

The chain recombines TRBV5-1 with TRBJ2-5, with TRBD2 identical over 7 bases. The length of the CDR3 is 16 residues. Germline values: CDR1 SGHRS, CDR2 YFSETQ. Germline trimming cut 5 bases from V and 5 bases from J; bases unmatched to any gene: 15. The CDR3 reads CASSWSPSRGEETQYF. The DNA of the CDR3 is TGCGCCAGCAGTTGGAGTCCTTCCCGGGGGGAGGAGACCCAGTACTTC.

V usage is TRBV5-4 and J usage is TRBJ1-2, with no clear D. The CDR3 runs to 17 residues. The V and J ends lost 4 bases and 0 bases respectively, with 19 bases between them. CDR1 and CDR2 (germline): SGHNT, YYREEE (reference sequence). The CDR3 sequence is CASSPSRRMEANYGYTF. The CDR3 nucleotides read TGTGCCAGCAGCCCCAGCAGGAGGATGGAAGCTAACTATGGCTACACCTTC.

This chain uses TRBV4-3 with TRBJ2-7; D perhaps matches TRBD2 (6 bases). The V and J ends lost 5 bases and 7 bases respectively, with 18 bases between them. CDR3 length equals 14 residues. Germline values: CDR1 LGHNA, CDR2 YSLEER. CDR3 protein: CASSFQRGAGEQYF. CDR3 nucleotides: TGCGCCAGCAGCTTCCAACGGGGCGCGGGGGAGCAGTACTTC.

This chain links TRBV5-4 with TRBJ2-5, with 9 bases matching TRBD2. Losses at the gene ends were 0 bases for V and 4 bases for J; bases not matched to a gene: 7. The CDR3 spans 16 residues. Germline values: CDR1 SGHNT, CDR2 YYREEE (reference sequence). In nucleotides, the CDR3 is TGTGCCAGCAGCTTGGGGTTAGCGGGGGCCAGAGAGACCCAGTACTTC. The encoded protein is CASSLGLAGARETQYF.

V and J are TRBV4-2 and TRBJ2-1; 15 bases line up with TRBD2. V dropped 5 bases and J dropped 6; count of bases not matched to a gene: 11. Germline V gene data show CDR1 as LGHNA and CDR2 as YNFKEQ. The CDR3 consists of 18 residues. This CDR3 is CASSSGLAGGLRGNEQFF. In DNA, the CDR3 is TGTGCCAGCAGCAGCGGACTAGCGGGGGGGCTCCGGGGCAATGAGCAGTTCTTC.

This rearrangement joins TRBV2 to TRBJ1-2, with TRBD1 matching over 7 bases. This CDR3 has 13 amino acids. CDR1 and CDR2 from the germline V gene are SNHLY and FYNNEI. V lost 3 bases to trimming and J lost 4 bases; unmatched junction nucleotides: 2. CDR3 in DNA: TGTGCCAGCAGTGAGGGACAGAGCTATGGCTACACCTTC. The encoded protein is CASSEGQSYGYTF.

V and J are TRBV28 and TRBJ2-7; D perhaps matches TRBD2 (6 bases). The CDR3 has 13 amino acids. Germline V CDR1 and CDR2: MDHEN, SYDVKM. The V and J ends lost 7 bases and 6 bases respectively, with 16 bases between them. The CDR3 reads CASKPGGVGEQYV. CDR3 sequence (DNA): TGTGCCAGCAAACCTGGAGGGGTAGGCGAGCAGTACGTC.

This chain connects TRBV30 to TRBJ2-2; tentative D call: TRBD2 (5 bases). Germline V gene lookup returns CDR1 GTSNPN and CDR2 SVGIG (reference sequence). There are 14 residues in the CDR3. V lost 3 bases to trimming and J lost 5 bases, with 13 bases between them. CDR3 in DNA: TGTGCCTGGAGAGTAGTTTGGGAGACCGGGGAGCTGTTTTTT. It translates to CAWRVVWETGELFF.

The V and J genes are TRBV2 and TRBJ2-3; 8 nucleotides line up with TRBD2. The J segment lost 2 bases and the V segment lost 6 bases, leaving 4 bases of the junction unmatched. The CDR3 length is 14 residues. Germline V gives CDR1 SNHLY, CDR2 FYNNEI. In nucleotides, the CDR3 is TGTGCCAGCAGACCGGGACTAGACACAGATACGCAGTATTTT. Translation: CASRPGLDTDTQYF.

The V gene is TRBV4-1, the J gene TRBJ2-5; 8 positions match TRBD2. The CDR3 length is 16 residues. V was pared by 4 bases and J by 2 bases, with 9 bases of the junction left unmatched. Looked up from germline, CDR1 is MGHRA and CDR2 is YSYEKL. CDR3 DNA: TGCGCCAGCAGCCGGGTACCGGGGGGGCTTCAAGAGACCCAGTACTTC. Translation: CASSRVPGGLQETQYF.

The chain is built from TRBV29-1 and TRBJ1-1, with 7 positions matching TRBD1. The length of the CDR3 is 14 residues. Germline loops: CDR1 SQVTM, CDR2 ANQGSEA. J was trimmed by 0 bases and V by 2 bases; bases with no gene match: 3. CDR3 DNA: TGCAGCGTTGAAACGGGACAGATGAACACTGAAGCTTTCTTT. This translates into CSVETGQMNTEAFF. Based on the CDR3 plus reference TRBV29-1 and TRBJ1-1, the full variable domain is SAVISQKPSRDICQRGTSLTIQCQVDSQVTMMFWYRQQPGQSLTLIATANQGSEATYESGFVIDKFPISRPNLTFSTLTVSNMSPEDSSIYLCSVETGQMNTEAFFGQGTRLTVV.

CDR3 sequence reads: CASSTDYRGQETQYF. In DNA, the CDR3 is TGTGCCAGTAGTACCGATTACAGGGGTCAAGAGACCCAGTACTTC. The genes are TRBV19 and TRBJ2-5; 7 bases map to TRBD1. The V gene end was trimmed by 4 bases and the J gene end by 2 bases; junction bases not matched to a gene: 7. Looked up from germline, CDR1 is LNHDA and CDR2 is SQIVND (reference sequence). The CDR3 runs to 15 residues.

With regard to this clone: Its ends do not fully match the called genes, so a read error is possible. The chain links TRBV28 to TRBJ2-3, with D possibly being TRBD2 (6 bases). The CDR3 loop spans 12 amino acids. The V gene's germline CDR1 is MDHEN and CDR2 SYDVKM. DNA of the CDR3: TGTGCCAGCAGTTTTCCGGGGGATACGCGGTATTTT. Translated, it gives CASSFPGDTRYF.

The chain is built from TRBV7-9 and TRBJ1-2, with 9 bases aligning to TRBD1. The CDR3 has 14 residues. V shed 4 bases and J 5 bases; nucleotides not matched to a gene: 5. Per the germline V gene, CDR1 is SEHNR and CDR2 is FQNEAQ (reference sequence). The CDR3 nucleotides read TGTGCCAGCAGCTCTGACAGGGGGGAATATGGCTACACCTTC. Its translation: CASSSDRGEYGYTF.

The J gene is TRBJ1-6, the V gene TRBV19; TRBD1 matches at 9 bases. CDR1 and CDR2 (germline): LNHDA, SQIVND (reference sequence). Unmatched junction bases numbered 7, after V lost 4 bases and J lost 9 bases. This CDR3 contains 15 residues. The CDR3: CASSTGQGIGSPLHF. The CDR3 DNA follows: TGTGCCAGTAGTACGGGACAGGGAATCGGTTCACCCCTCCACTTT.

The chain employs TRBV5-4 and TRBJ1-3; TRBD1 matches at 10 bases. The CDR3 covers 16 residues. Germline values: CDR1 SGHNT, CDR2 YYREEE (reference sequence). V lost 4 bases, J lost 8 bases, and 12 bases stayed unmatched. For the CDR3, the DNA is TGTGCCAGCAGCGTTGGAGGTCGGGACAGGGGTTACACCATATATTTT. Its translation: CASSVGGRDRGYTIYF.

The rearrangement joins TRBV19 to TRBJ1-1; 8 nucleotides line up with TRBD1. Trimming removed 4 bases from V and 5 bases from J; junction bases left unmatched: 6. Germline V gives CDR1 LNHDA, CDR2 SQIVND (reference sequence). The CDR3 covers 14 residues. This CDR3 reads CASSNRGSGTEAFF. DNA for the CDR3: TGTGCCAGTAGTAACAGGGGGTCGGGGACTGAAGCTTTCTTT.

V gene TRBV28 combines with J gene TRBJ2-6; D possibly corresponds to TRBD2 (6 bases). V lost 4 bases and J lost 4, with 8 bases in between. Germline CDR1 reads MDHEN; CDR2 reads SYDVKM. The CDR3 extends over 14 amino acids. In nucleotides, the CDR3 is TGTGCCAGCAGTTGGGGGGTCGGGGCCAACGTCCTGACTTTC. Protein: CASSWGVGANVLTF.

The chain's CDR3 is CASSPGDEQFF. In nucleotides, the CDR3 is TGTGCCAGCAGCCCAGGGGATGAGCAGTTCTTC. The rearrangement joins TRBV7-6 to TRBJ2-1; D possibly corresponds to TRBD1 (6 bases). CDR1 SGHVS and CDR2 FNYEAQ come from the germline V gene. With 5 bases removed from V and 8 bases from J, the gap between germline ends came to 7 bases. The CDR3 runs 11 residues. The full variable domain, in which reference TRBV7-6 and TRBJ2-1 provide the parts outside the CDR3, is GAGVSQSPRYKVTKRGQDVALRCDPISGHVSLYWYRQALGQGPEFLTYFNYEAQQDKSGLPNDRFSAERPEGSISTLTIQRTEQRDSAMYRCASSPGDEQFFGPGTRLTVL.

The chain combines TRBV7-2 with TRBJ1-6; D remains ambiguous. V was trimmed by 1 base and J by 6 bases, leaving 7 bases between them. The CDR3 consists of 14 residues. Germline lookup yields CDR1 SGHTA and CDR2 FQGNSA. The CDR3 sequence: CASSLDGVNSPLHF. The CDR3 nucleotides read TGTGCCAGCAGCTTAGACGGGGTTAATTCACCCCTCCACTTT.

The chain carries TRBV6-5 and TRBJ2-7; TRBD1 might be the D (6 bases). The CDR3 extends over 13 amino acids. Trimming removed 10 bases from V and 6 bases from J, with 19 bases in between. Germline lookup yields CDR1 MNHEY and CDR2 SVGAGI. The CDR3, as DNA: TGTGCCACCCGAGAGGGGGAAATGGGCGAGCAGTACTTC. It encodes CATREGEMGEQYF.

The chain uses TRBV15 and TRBJ1-2, with D uncertain. CDR3 size: 14 residues. CDR1 is LNHNV and CDR2 is YYDKDF in the germline V gene (reference sequence). V was clipped by 0 bases and J by 3 bases, with 8 bases between them. CDR3 sequence: CATSRDRGDYGYTF. CDR3 coding DNA: TGTGCCACCAGCAGAGATCGGGGTGACTATGGCTACACCTTC.

This clone was counted a few times. This CDR3 is also generated by other DNA sequences in the sample. This sequence joins TRBV5-4 and TRBJ2-2, with TRBD2 matching 8 bases. CDR1 is SGHNT, CDR2 YYREEE, per germline (reference sequence). Trimming cost V 0 bases and J 0 bases; bases outside gene matches: 1. The CDR3 has 16 residues. CDR3 sequence reads: CASSLAGGANTGELFF. CDR3 DNA: TGTGCCAGCAGCTTGGCCGGGGGGGCGAACACCGGGGAGCTGTTTTTT.

V gene TRBV6-6 combines with J gene TRBJ2-7; the D is unclear. The CDR3 length is 13 residues. Germline lookup yields CDR1 MNHNY and CDR2 SVGAGI (reference sequence). V dropped 2 bases and J dropped 1 base, with 6 bases sitting between them. As DNA, the CDR3 is TGTGCCAGCAGTTACGAGGATTCCTACGAGCAGTACTTC. This codes for CASSYEDSYEQYF.

This rearrangement joins TRBV19 to TRBJ1-1, with D maybe TRBD1 (6 bases). The CDR3 has 15 amino acids. CDR1 is LNHDA and CDR2 is SQIVND in the germline V gene (reference sequence). Trimming shortened V by 4 bases and J by 5 bases, and 17 bases separated the two germline ends. CDR3 bases: TGTGCCAGTAGTACCGTCCCGACAGGACGTACTGAAGCTTTCTTT. Its translation: CASSTVPTGRTEAFF.

This clone occurred a few times. Sequence at one end of the junction differs from germline and may be a read error. This chain uses TRBV7-9 with TRBJ1-1, with D uncertain. CDR1 and CDR2 from the germline V gene are SEHNR and FQNEAQ (reference sequence). The CDR3 totals 13 residues. CDR3 sequence: CSSSLEREASAFF. CDR3 nucleotide sequence: TGTTCCAGCAGCTTAGAACGGGAGGCGTCGGCTTTCTTT.

This clone occurred a few times. The chain carries TRBV19 and TRBJ1-1; D unclear. Germline loops: CDR1 LNHDA, CDR2 SQIVND (reference sequence). The CDR3 loop spans 13 amino acids. V was shortened by 1 base and J by 6 bases, with 9 bases between the two germline ends. The CDR3 reads CASSIGIDSEAFF. DNA for the CDR3: TGTGCCAGTAGTATAGGCATAGACTCTGAAGCTTTCTTT.

Turning to this clone: At one boundary the junction diverges from the germline segment, which might be a read error. The chain is built from TRBV7-9 and TRBJ1-1; 9 positions match TRBD1. CDR1 and CDR2 (germline): SEHNR, FQNEAQ (reference sequence). The CDR3 is 14 amino acids. CDR3 in DNA: TGTTCCAGCAGCTTACAGGGGGCTTCGACTGAAGCTTTCTTT. Its translation: CSSSLQGASTEAFF.

The chain combines TRBV9 with TRBJ1-2; the D gene is possibly TRBD1 (6 bases). From germline, CDR1 is SGDLS and CDR2 YYNGEE. CDR3 size: 11 residues. The V end lost 7 bases, the J end lost 5 bases, and 9 bases lay between the germline ends. CDR3 DNA sequence: TGTGCCAGCGAAAGGGGGTATGGCTACACCTTC. This gives the protein CASERGYGYTF.

J is TRBJ1-1 and V is TRBV28, with D unclear. Deletions cut 5 bases from V and 6 bases from J, with 16 bases between. Germline lookup yields CDR1 MDHEN and CDR2 SYDVKM. The CDR3 runs to 14 residues. DNA for the CDR3: TGTGCCAGCAGTCCCCGACCCTGGGGAGCTGAAGCTTTCTTT. Protein: CASSPRPWGAEAFF.